What follows describes a single TCR beta chain. The antigen is unknown. These data belong to a study of cytomegalovirus exposure and HLA in healthy donors. About the research overall: Early released data had tens of millions of unique TCRs, all coming from HLA-typed donors. Among a few hundred genotyped donors, around 77% fell in the Caucasian-associated ancestry cluster. Study results and caveats: Earlier analysis looked at TCR beta V segments, and most were productive about 87% or about 30% of the time. The classifier reportedly diagnosed cytomegalovirus status with high specificity and sensitivity.

With V trimmed by 1 base and J by 10 bases, 12 bases remained unmatched. This CDR3 is 16 amino acids long. Germline CDR1 reads MGHRA; CDR2 reads YSYEKL. Primers: 60 Vbeta forward and 13 Jbeta reverse. TCRdb's copy holds only in-frame clones and misses some; the assay was immunoSEQ multiplex PCR. The table includes 130,000 to 150,000 clones, around 72% detected once. The sample comprised PBMCs. The sequence was obtained from a man between 40 and 49 years old in good health and CMV-seronegative. The V and J genes are TRBV4-1 and TRBJ2-1; 8 bases map to TRBD2. CDR3 nucleotide sequence: TGCGCCAGCAGCCAAGGCCCCGGACTAGCTCTTCGGGAGCAGTTCTTC. Encoded protein: CASSQGPGLALREQFF.